One sample yielded the 11 T cell receptor beta chains listed below, sequenced in a study of blood T cell repertoires in COVID-19 (dated by TCRdb to about 2020). Libraries came from the immunoSEQ multiplex PCR assay. The table was pulled from immuneACCESS by TCRdb, which kept in-frame rearrangements only. Such tables lose some clones; where checked, under half of the loss comes from unresolved V genes, and the rest has no known cause. Here the sample has under 450,000 clones; about four fifths occur a single time. The leading ten clones occupy more than 0.85% of the sample. The sequencing input was peripheral blood. The origin of the receptors is a human donor with acute or convalescent COVID-19. The donor label of this sample is uncertain.

The chain joins TRBV14 to TRBJ1-1; the D is unclear. The CDR3 consists of 17 residues. V lost 0 bases to trimming and J lost 1 base, with 15 bases between them. Germline V gives CDR1 SGHDN, CDR2 FVKESK. CDR3 nucleotides: TGTGCCAGCAGCCAAGATCTTCTGAGGGCGACGAACACTGAAGCTTTCTTT. Amino acid sequence: CASSQDLLRATNTEAFF.

The V call is TRBV7-2, the J call TRBJ2-7, with a tentative D call TRBD2 (6 bases). The CDR3 runs 17 residues. The V end lost 2 bases, the J end lost 3 bases, and 20 bases lay between the germline ends. Germline CDR1 and CDR2: SGHTA and FQGNSA. This chain's CDR3 is CASSLLGLSFDVYEQYF. Here the CDR3 DNA reads TGTGCCAGCAGCTTATTGGGACTGTCTTTTGATGTCTACGAGCAGTACTTC.

The chain combines TRBV7-8 with TRBJ2-2; perhaps TRBD1 as D (5 bases). The germline V and J ends were trimmed by 3 bases and 1 base, with 9 bases remaining between them. The CDR3 runs to 15 residues. Germline CDR1 SGHVS, CDR2 FQNEAQ. CDR3 DNA sequence: TGTGCCAGCAGCTTGCAGGGCCTGAACACCGGGGAGCTGTTTTTT. Translation: CASSLQGLNTGELFF.

V and J are TRBV21-1 and TRBJ2-3; TRBD1, the D gene given by the table, was not confirmed from the DNA. TRBV21-1 is deemed a pseudogene. CDR3 length: 20 residues. CDR3 loop: CASSVPGQGAPGRLSDTQYF. In DNA, the CDR3 is TGTGCCAGCAGCGTGCCGGGACAGGGGGCACCCGGGAGGCTGTCAGATACGCAGTATTTT.

This sequence joins TRBV5-4 and TRBJ2-7, with 8 bases lining up with TRBD1. The V segment lost 4 bases and the J segment 2 bases; nucleotides outside the gene matches: 8. The CDR3 totals 15 residues. In germline, CDR1 is SGHNT, CDR2 YYREEE (reference sequence). The CDR3 DNA reads TGTGCCAGCAGCGCGGCCGGGACAGGCACCTACGAGCAGTACTTC. As protein: CASSAAGTGTYEQYF.

A word on this clone: Other DNA sequences of this sample code for an identical CDR3. This CDR3 reads CASSQDLRETQYF. The CDR3 DNA sequence: TGTGCCAGCAGCCAAGATCTAAGAGAGACCCAGTACTTC. This sequence joins TRBV14 and TRBJ2-5; D not resolved. V shed 0 bases and J shed 4 bases, with 6 bases lying between them. Germline V CDR1 and CDR2: SGHDN, FVKESK. CDR3 length: 13 residues.

This sequence joins TRBV6-1 and TRBJ2-1; D is possibly TRBD1 (6 bases). With 2 bases removed from V and 6 bases from J, the gap between germline ends came to 14 bases. This CDR3 has 15 amino acids. Germline V CDR1 and CDR2: MNHNS, SASEGT. This CDR3 is CASSEYRVRGNEQFF. The CDR3 nucleotides read TGTGCCAGCAGTGAATACAGGGTCCGAGGCAATGAGCAGTTCTTC.

The rearrangement uses TRBV29-1 and TRBJ2-1; 7 nucleotides match TRBD1. The V and J ends lost 4 bases and 7 bases, in that order; junction bases with no gene match: 7. CDR3 length: 13 residues. Germline CDR1 and CDR2: SQVTM and ANQGSEA. CDR3 nucleotides: TGCAGCGTTGTACCCGGGACAGTAAATGAGCAGTTCTTC. Protein product: CSVVPGTVNEQFF.

This clone has a single count. CDR3 loop: CASSAKQGVGYGYTF. In nucleotides, the CDR3 is TGTGCCAGCAGTGCTAAACAGGGGGTCGGCTATGGCTACACCTTC. The V call is TRBV27, the J call TRBJ1-2; the match to TRBD1 covers 8 bases. Per germline, CDR1 MNHEY and CDR2 SMNVEV (reference sequence). The CDR3 covers 15 residues. Trimming cost V 5 bases and J 4 bases; bases outside gene matches: 9.

The chain is built from TRBV6-5 and TRBJ2-7, with 8 bases that match TRBD2. Looked up from germline, CDR1 is MNHEY and CDR2 is SVGAGI. The CDR3 sequence is 15 residues long. The V gene end was trimmed by 5 bases and the J gene end by 1 base; junction bases not matched to a gene: 7. Here the CDR3 reads CASSPERGRSYEQYF. The CDR3 DNA follows: TGTGCCAGCAGTCCCGAGCGGGGGCGGTCCTACGAGCAGTACTTC.

This clone was recorded once. This chain links TRBV6-5 with TRBJ1-5, with 7 bases aligning to TRBD1. Trimming took 6 bases from V and 5 from J; bases not matched to a gene: 13. CDR1 MNHEY and CDR2 SVGAGI come from the germline V gene. The CDR3 sequence is 16 residues long. CDR3 region: CASSYGTAKLYQPQHF. The CDR3 nucleotides read TGTGCCAGCAGCTACGGGACAGCTAAGCTTTATCAGCCCCAGCATTTT.